The 13 T cell receptor beta chains listed next were all sequenced from one sample in a study of T cells in tuberculosis. The table came from immunoSEQ multiplex PCR; TCRdb's copy has only in-frame clones and leaves some out. The table includes approximately 35,000 clones, about 97% detected once. The sample consisted of PBMCs. These receptors were obtained from a donor between 10 and 35 years old with latent tuberculosis or without tuberculosis infection.

This chain joins TRBV7-2 and TRBJ1-2; 8 bases align to TRBD1. V lost 5 bases and J lost 7; bases outside the gene matches: 9. There are 14 residues in the CDR3. CDR1 SGHTA and CDR2 FQGNSA come from the germline V gene. Here the CDR3 reads CASSGRGTGRGYTF. The DNA for the CDR3 is TGTGCCAGCAGCGGAAGGGGGACAGGCCGTGGCTACACCTTC. The entire variable domain, with the rest obtained from reference TRBV7-2 and TRBJ1-2, is as follows: GAGVSQSPSNKVTEKGKDVELRCDPISGHTALYWYRQSLGQGLEFLIYFQGNSAPDKSGLPSDRFSAERTGGSVSTLTIQRTQQEDSAVYLCASSGRGTGRGYTFGSGTRLTVV.

This chain links TRBV11-2 with TRBJ2-7; possibly TRBD2 for D (5 bases). The V and J ends lost 7 bases and 4 bases respectively, with 17 bases between them. The CDR3 is 14 residues long. Germline V CDR1 and CDR2: SGHAT, FQNNGV. The CDR3 protein is CASTLTRSHYEQYF. The CDR3 coding sequence is TGTGCCAGCACCCTTACTAGATCGCATTACGAGCAGTACTTC.

V gene TRBV19 combines with J gene TRBJ2-7, with 14 positions matching TRBD2. Trimming at V came to 5 bases and at J to 3 bases, leaving 3 bases not matched to a gene. The CDR3 covers 15 residues. CDR1 is LNHDA and CDR2 is SQIVND in the germline V gene (reference sequence). The CDR3 loop is CASSPGTSGGYEQYF. The CDR3 nucleotides read TGTGCCAGTAGTCCCGGGACTAGCGGGGGCTACGAGCAGTACTTC.

The chain uses TRBV2 and TRBJ2-3, with D perhaps matching TRBD2 (5 bases). This CDR3 region has 12 residues. CDR1 and CDR2 (germline): SNHLY, FYNNEI. The germline V and J ends were trimmed by 5 bases and 4 bases, with 7 bases remaining between them. CDR3 amino acids: CASSRGSDTQYF. In DNA, the CDR3 is TGTGCCAGCAGTAGAGGGTCAGATACGCAGTATTTT.

This clone has a single count. V usage is TRBV19 and J usage is TRBJ1-3; 8 positions match TRBD1. The CDR3 totals 15 residues. V lost 5 bases and J lost 3; bases outside the gene matches: 6. Germline V gene lookup returns CDR1 LNHDA and CDR2 SQIVND (reference sequence). DNA of the CDR3: TGTGCCAGTAGTCCCAACAGGGGGTTTGGAAACACCATATATTTT. This codes for CASSPNRGFGNTIYF.

The chain combines TRBV19 with TRBJ1-2, with D perhaps TRBD1 (6 bases). The CDR3 spans 12 residues. The ends were cut back, 1 base at V and 8 bases at J, with 8 bases in the middle. Germline values: CDR1 LNHDA, CDR2 SQIVND (reference sequence). The CDR3 here is CASSIGGLGYTF. The CDR3 DNA follows: TGTGCCAGTAGTATAGGGGGGCTCGGCTACACCTTC.

CDR3 protein: CASSESPRGQPNTEAFF. CDR3 in DNA: TGCGCCAGCAGTGAATCACCTAGAGGACAGCCGAACACTGAAGCTTTCTTT. The chain has TRBV10-1 and TRBJ1-1; TRBD1 might be the D (6 bases). This CDR3 comprises 17 residues. Germline V gene data show CDR1 as WNHNN and CDR2 as SYGVQD (reference sequence). V was trimmed by 3 bases and J by 1 base, leaving 18 bases between them.

The rearrangement joins TRBV9 to TRBJ2-3; a possible D gene is TRBD2 (7 bases). CDR3 size: 14 residues. CDR1 is SGDLS and CDR2 is YYNGEE in the germline V gene. V gave up 4 bases and J gave up 5 bases, with 14 bases separating them. CDR3 coding DNA: TGTGCCAGCAGCACACGGGGGGCAGGAGATACGCAGTATTTT. Translated, it gives CASSTRGAGDTQYF. Based on the CDR3 plus reference TRBV9 and TRBJ2-3, the full variable domain is DSGVTQTPKHLITATGQRVTLRCSPRSGDLSVYWYQQSLDQGLQFLIQYYNGEERAKGNILERFSAQQFPDLHSELNLSSLELGDSALYFCASSTRGAGDTQYFGPGTRLTVL.

This clone was seen only once. The CDR3 region is CASSSDRGTEAFF. Written as DNA, the CDR3 is TGTGCCAGCTCATCCGACAGGGGCACTGAAGCTTTCTTT. This chain joins TRBV18 and TRBJ1-1; 8 nucleotides agree with TRBD1. The CDR3 extends over 13 amino acids. The germline V gene encodes CDR1 KGHSH and CDR2 LQKENI. With 5 bases clipped from V and 4 bases from J, the junction kept 3 bases outside the gene matches.

The rearrangement joins TRBV5-1 to TRBJ2-3; 8 bases line up with TRBD2. This CDR3 spans 16 amino acids. Germline CDR1 and CDR2: SGHRS and YFSETQ. V lost 4 bases and J lost 2; bases outside the gene matches: 9. The CDR3, as DNA: TGCGCCAGCAGCCGGGAGGGTCCGGGGCTCACAGATACGCAGTATTTT. This codes for CASSREGPGLTDTQYF.

The rearrangement links TRBV5-5 to TRBJ2-1, with TRBD1 matching over 12 bases. Germline V gives CDR1 SGHKS, CDR2 YYEKEE (reference sequence). V shed 3 bases, J shed 7 bases, and the junction held 5 bases outside the gene matches. The CDR3 extends over 15 amino acids. CDR3 sequence: CASSWGQGAGNEQFF. CDR3 coding DNA: TGTGCCAGCAGCTGGGGACAGGGGGCTGGTAATGAGCAGTTCTTC.

The chain combines TRBV5-1 with TRBJ2-7; D not certain. Germline V CDR1 and CDR2: SGHRS, YFSETQ. Trimming removed 1 base at V and 8 bases at J, with 7 bases between. The CDR3 is made up of 11 amino acids. The DNA of the CDR3 is TGCGCCAGCAGCTTGACTGATCAGCAGTACTTC. It is translated as CASSLTDQQYF.

In its sample, this clone was seen once. The CDR3 sequence is CASSLWAAETQYF. CDR3 DNA sequence: TGTGCCAGCAGTTTATGGGCGGCGGAGACCCAGTACTTC. The chain links TRBV28 to TRBJ2-5, with unresolved D. The germline V and J ends were trimmed by 0 bases and 5 bases, with 7 bases remaining between them. Germline-derived CDR1 and CDR2 are MDHEN and SYDVKM. The length of the CDR3 is 13 residues.